The clone carrying this T cell receptor (beta chain) showed up just once. What it recognizes is unknown. Time point meaning: newly diagnosed, previously untreated cHL patient sample. Negative selection with magnets was how CD8+ T cells were isolated from the thawed PBMCs. A comparison was provided by newly diagnosed, untreated classical Hodgkin lymphoma PBMCs. The sample comes from a study of PD-1 blockade in classical Hodgkin lymphoma. From germline, CDR1 is MNHNS and CDR2 SASEGT. The CDR3 runs 14 residues. The ends lost 11 bases at V and 5 bases at J; junction bases unmatched: 14. Repertoires were generated with immunoSEQ multiplex PCR, while TCRdb's copy carries only in-frame clones and drops some. The sample has approximately 9,900 clones; around 92% are singletons. Findings of the study overall: Sources of repertoire differences remain undefined, possibly disease activity or prior therapy.

V is TRBV6-1 and J is TRBJ2-7; TRBD1 agrees at 8 bases. This TCR was sampled from a human donor with classical Hodgkin lymphoma. The sequenced sample consisted of CD8+ T cells from blood. The DNA for the CDR3 is TGTGCCTCCTCGAGCTGGACAGGGCCCGACGAGCAGTACTTC. The encoded protein is CASSSWTGPDEQYF.